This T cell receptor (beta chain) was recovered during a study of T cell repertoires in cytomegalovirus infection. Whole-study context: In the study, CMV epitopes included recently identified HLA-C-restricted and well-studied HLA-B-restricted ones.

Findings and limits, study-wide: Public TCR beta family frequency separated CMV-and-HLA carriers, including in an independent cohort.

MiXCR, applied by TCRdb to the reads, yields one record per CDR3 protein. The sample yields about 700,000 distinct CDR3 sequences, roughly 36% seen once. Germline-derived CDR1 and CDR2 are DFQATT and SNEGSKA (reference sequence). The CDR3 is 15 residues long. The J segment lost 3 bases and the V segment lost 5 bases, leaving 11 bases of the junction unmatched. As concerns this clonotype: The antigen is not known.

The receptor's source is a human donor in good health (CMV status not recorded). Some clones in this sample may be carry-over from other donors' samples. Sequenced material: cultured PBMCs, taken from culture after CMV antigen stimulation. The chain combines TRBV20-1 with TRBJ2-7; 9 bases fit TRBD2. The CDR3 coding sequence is TGCAGTGCTGAGCGCGATAGCGGGGGCCGCTACGAGCAGTACTTC. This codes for CSAERDSGGRYEQYF.